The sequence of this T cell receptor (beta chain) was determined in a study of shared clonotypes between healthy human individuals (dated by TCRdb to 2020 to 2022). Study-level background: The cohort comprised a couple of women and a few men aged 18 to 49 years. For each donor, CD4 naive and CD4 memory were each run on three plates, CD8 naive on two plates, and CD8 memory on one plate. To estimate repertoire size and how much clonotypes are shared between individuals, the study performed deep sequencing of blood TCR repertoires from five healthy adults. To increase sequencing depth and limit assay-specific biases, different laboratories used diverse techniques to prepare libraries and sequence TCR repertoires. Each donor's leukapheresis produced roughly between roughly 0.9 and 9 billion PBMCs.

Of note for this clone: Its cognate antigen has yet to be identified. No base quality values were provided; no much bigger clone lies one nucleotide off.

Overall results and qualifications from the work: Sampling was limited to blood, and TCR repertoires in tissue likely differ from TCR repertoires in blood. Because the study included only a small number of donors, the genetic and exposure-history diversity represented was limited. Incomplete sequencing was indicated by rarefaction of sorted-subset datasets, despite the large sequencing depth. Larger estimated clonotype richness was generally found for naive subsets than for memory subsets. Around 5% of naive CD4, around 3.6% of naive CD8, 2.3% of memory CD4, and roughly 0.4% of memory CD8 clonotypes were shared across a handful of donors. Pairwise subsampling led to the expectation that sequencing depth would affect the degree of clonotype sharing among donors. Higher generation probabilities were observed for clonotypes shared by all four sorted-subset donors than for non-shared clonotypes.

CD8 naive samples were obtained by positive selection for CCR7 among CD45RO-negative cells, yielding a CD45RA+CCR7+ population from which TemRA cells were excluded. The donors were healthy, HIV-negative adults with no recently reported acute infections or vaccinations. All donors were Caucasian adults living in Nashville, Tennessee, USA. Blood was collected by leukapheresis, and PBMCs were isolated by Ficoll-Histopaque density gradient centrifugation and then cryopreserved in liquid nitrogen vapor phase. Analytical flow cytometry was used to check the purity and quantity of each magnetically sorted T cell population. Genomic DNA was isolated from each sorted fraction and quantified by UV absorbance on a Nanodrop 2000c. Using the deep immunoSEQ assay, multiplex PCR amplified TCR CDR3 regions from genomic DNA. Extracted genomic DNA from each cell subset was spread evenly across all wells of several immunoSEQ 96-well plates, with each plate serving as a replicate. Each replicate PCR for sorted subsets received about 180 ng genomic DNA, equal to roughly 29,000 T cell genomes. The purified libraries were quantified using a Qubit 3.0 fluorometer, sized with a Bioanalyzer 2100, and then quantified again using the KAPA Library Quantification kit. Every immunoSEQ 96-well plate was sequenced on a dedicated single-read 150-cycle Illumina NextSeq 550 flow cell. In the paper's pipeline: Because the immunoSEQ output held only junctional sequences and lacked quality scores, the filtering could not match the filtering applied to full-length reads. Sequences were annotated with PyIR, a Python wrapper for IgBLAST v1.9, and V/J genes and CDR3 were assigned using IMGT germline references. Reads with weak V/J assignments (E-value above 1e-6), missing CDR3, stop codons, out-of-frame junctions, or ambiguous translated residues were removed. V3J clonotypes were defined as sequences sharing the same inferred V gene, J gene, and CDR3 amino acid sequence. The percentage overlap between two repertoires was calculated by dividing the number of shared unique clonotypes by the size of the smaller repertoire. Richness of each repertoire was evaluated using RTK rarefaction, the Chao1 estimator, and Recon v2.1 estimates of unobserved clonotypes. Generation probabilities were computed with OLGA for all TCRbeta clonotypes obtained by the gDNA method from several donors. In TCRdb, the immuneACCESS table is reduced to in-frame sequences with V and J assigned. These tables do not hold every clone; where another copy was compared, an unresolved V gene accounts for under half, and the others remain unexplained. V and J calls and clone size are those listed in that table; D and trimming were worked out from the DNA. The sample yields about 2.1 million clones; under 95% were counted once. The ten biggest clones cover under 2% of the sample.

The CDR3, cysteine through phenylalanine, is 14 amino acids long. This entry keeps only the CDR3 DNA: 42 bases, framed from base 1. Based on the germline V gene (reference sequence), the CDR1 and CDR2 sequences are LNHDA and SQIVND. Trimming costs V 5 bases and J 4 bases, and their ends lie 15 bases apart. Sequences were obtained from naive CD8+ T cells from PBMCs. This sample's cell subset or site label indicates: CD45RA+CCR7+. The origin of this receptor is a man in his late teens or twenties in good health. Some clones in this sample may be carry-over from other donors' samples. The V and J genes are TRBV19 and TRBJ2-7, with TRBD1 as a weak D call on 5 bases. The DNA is TGTGCCAGTAGTCCCCGAGCAGGGAAGTACGAGCAGTACTTC. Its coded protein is CASSPRAGKYEQYF.